A single sample gave rise to the 18 T cell receptor beta chains below, sequenced in a study of CD8+CD57+ T cells in acquired aplastic anemia. The study profiled TCR beta VDJ and CDR3 using genomic DNA as template. TCRdb called the reads again in MiXCR, with one record for every CDR3 protein. The sample includes about 220,000 distinct CDR3 sequences, about a third of them seen just once. The sequencing input was sorted CD4+, CD8+, or CD8+CD57+ T cells (not recorded which) from PBMCs. Receptor source: a human donor in good health, serving as a control.

In regard to this clonotype: One base away lies a much larger clone, so this may be a sequencing read error. This chain uses TRBV7-2 with TRBJ2-5; 7 bases are a match to TRBD1. The CDR3 consists of 15 residues. In germline, CDR1 is SGHTA, CDR2 FQGNSA. V was clipped by 3 bases and J by 4 bases; unmatched bases: 8. The CDR3 spells CASSFAEGAGETQYF. The CDR3 DNA follows: TGTGCCAGCAGCTTTGCCGAGGGGGCGGGAGAGACCCAGTACTTC.

This clonotype was seen only a few times. The rearrangement uses TRBV5-1 and TRBJ1-4, with D unresolved. CDR3 size: 16 residues. The ends were cut back, 2 bases at V and 3 bases at J, with 14 bases in the middle. Germline V gene data show CDR1 as SGHRS and CDR2 as YFSETQ. The CDR3 reads CASSLSVVLANEKLFF. In DNA, the CDR3 is TGCGCCAGCAGCTTATCCGTAGTTTTGGCTAATGAAAAACTGTTTTTT.

The V and J genes are TRBV2 and TRBJ2-7, with D possibly being TRBD2 (6 bases). This CDR3 is built from 13 residues. Trimming took 4 bases from V and 3 from J, leaving 10 bases between them. The germline CDR1 and CDR2 sequences are SNHLY and FYNNEI. The CDR3 loop is CASSASGDYEQYF. The CDR3, as DNA: TGTGCCAGCAGTGCGTCGGGAGACTACGAGCAGTACTTC.

V and J are TRBV20-1 and TRBJ1-1; 7 bases map to TRBD1. The CDR3 is 13 amino acids. Losses at the gene ends were 3 bases for V and 6 bases for J; bases not matched to a gene: 7. Germline CDR1 reads DFQATT; CDR2 reads SNEGSKA (reference sequence). The CDR3 loop is CSASFGQDAEAFF. CDR3 DNA sequence: TGCAGTGCTAGCTTTGGACAGGACGCTGAAGCTTTCTTT.

This sequence joins TRBV12-5 and TRBJ2-1; D call uncertain. Trimming left V 2 bases short and J 7 bases short, with 9 bases between. In germline, CDR1 is LGHNT, CDR2 FRNRAP. The CDR3 sequence is 13 residues long. Here the CDR3 DNA reads TGTGCTAGTGGTTTGCCCATGCGGAATGAGCAGTTCTTC. Translating it yields CASGLPMRNEQFF.

This clonotype occurred once. J is TRBJ1-2 and V is TRBV15, with TRBD1 matching over 10 bases. The CDR3 has 15 amino acids. Germline V CDR1 and CDR2: LNHNV, YYDKDF (reference sequence). J gave up 6 bases and V 0 bases, and 4 bases lay outside the gene matches. The CDR3 DNA reads as TGTGCCACCAGCAGAGACAGACAGGGGGCGAATGGCTACACCTTC. It is translated as CATSRDRQGANGYTF.

The table lists this clonotype with many counts. This chain links TRBV2 with TRBJ1-5; the D gene is possibly TRBD1 (6 bases). CDR3 length equals 16 residues. CDR1 is SNHLY, CDR2 FYNNEI, per germline. Trimming took off 3 bases at V and 0 bases at J, with 12 bases between the two ends. CDR3 bases: TGTGCCAGCAGTGACCAGACAGGAGATAGCAATCAGCCCCAGCATTTT. Translating gives CASSDQTGDSNQPQHF.

This clonotype was detected ten times or more. J is TRBJ2-7 and V is TRBV11-1; D gene ambiguous. In germline, CDR1 is SGHAT, CDR2 FQDESV (reference sequence). Trimming removed 5 bases from V and 6 bases from J, with 14 bases in between. The CDR3 length is 13 residues. CDR3 residues: CASSTRLQTEQYF. The CDR3 DNA reads TGTGCCAGCAGCACCCGACTCCAGACCGAGCAGTACTTC.

The chain joins TRBV3-1 to TRBJ2-6; D gene unclear. In germline, CDR1 is LGHDT, CDR2 YNNKEL (reference sequence). The V gene lost 1 base and the J gene lost 1 base, with 8 bases spanning the gap. This CDR3 has 16 amino acids. CDR3 in amino acids: CASSQGILSGANVLTF. The CDR3 nucleotides are TGTGCCAGCAGCCAAGGGATTCTTTCTGGGGCCAACGTCCTGACTTTC.

This clonotype has more than one count but fewer than ten. DNA for the CDR3: TGTGCCAGCACCCCACTCAGCTCTGGAAACACCATATATTTT. Translated, it gives CASTPLSSGNTIYF. The chain has TRBV12-3 or TRBV12-4 and TRBJ1-3; D remains unclear. With 7 bases removed from V and 0 bases from J, the gap between germline ends came to 10 bases. The length of the CDR3 is 14 residues.

About this clonotype: It may be a read error: a sequence one base away is much more abundant. The chain links TRBV5-1 to TRBJ1-3, with a possible D match to TRBD1 (6 bases). Trimming shortened V by 1 base and J by 4 bases, and 12 bases separated the two germline ends. The CDR3 is 15 amino acids. Germline V CDR1 and CDR2: SGHRS, YFSETQ. CDR3: CASSLSWTEGNTIYF. The CDR3 bases are TGCGCCAGCAGCTTGTCCTGGACAGAGGGAAACACCATATATTTT.

The V and J genes are TRBV5-5 and TRBJ2-7; a possible D gene is TRBD1 (6 bases). Germline V gene data show CDR1 as SGHKS and CDR2 as YYEKEE (reference sequence). The CDR3 loop spans 13 amino acids. The V gene lost 5 bases and the J gene lost 2 bases, with 11 bases spanning the gap. DNA of the CDR3: TGTGCCAGCAGAGGGGGACCAGCCTACGAGCAGTACTTC. It translates to CASRGGPAYEQYF.

The chain recombines TRBV3-1 with TRBJ1-4; the D gene is possibly TRBD1 (5 bases). CDR3 size: 12 residues. Germline CDR1 LGHDT, CDR2 YNNKEL (reference sequence). V was trimmed by 2 bases and J by 14 bases, leaving 12 bases between them. CDR3 amino acids: CASSQRDGGLFF. CDR3 nucleotides: TGTGCCAGCAGCCAACGGGACGGGGGTCTGTTTTTT.

Only a few counts were recorded for this clonotype. The V call is TRBV2, the J call TRBJ2-7, with 7 bases identical to TRBD2. Germline CDR1 reads SNHLY; CDR2 reads FYNNEI. Trimming cost V 6 bases and J 7 bases; bases outside gene matches: 12. This CDR3 comprises 14 residues. The CDR3 sequence is CASSQGGTGGEQYF. The CDR3 coding sequence is TGTGCCAGCAGCCAAGGAGGGACCGGGGGGGAGCAGTACTTC.

This clonotype was detected many times. The chain has TRBV29-1 and TRBJ2-5, with TRBD2 identical over 9 bases. The CDR3 covers 13 residues. The J segment lost 3 bases and the V segment lost 3 bases, leaving 2 bases of the junction unmatched. Germline CDR1 is SQVTM and CDR2 is ANQGSEA. CDR3 amino acids: CSVEAGGEETQYF. The CDR3, as DNA: TGCAGCGTTGAGGCGGGGGGGGAAGAGACCCAGTACTTC.

This chain links TRBV7-9 with TRBJ1-2; 7 bases match TRBD1. V shed 7 bases, J shed 2 bases, and the junction held 4 bases outside the gene matches. The germline V gene has CDR1 SEHNR and CDR2 FQNEAQ (reference sequence). CDR3 length: 13 residues. The CDR3: CASTSQGNYGYTF. CDR3 DNA: TGTGCCAGCACCTCACAGGGGAACTATGGCTACACCTTC.

The table lists this clonotype with a count of one. This rearrangement joins TRBV29-1 to TRBJ1-1; D ambiguous. The V gene's germline CDR1 is SQVTM and CDR2 ANQGSEA. Trimming took 4 bases from V and 4 from J, leaving 10 bases between them. The CDR3 is made up of 12 amino acids. The DNA of the CDR3 is TGCAGCGTTGGGGTAAAGACCACTGAAGCTTTCTTT. It specifies CSVGVKTTEAFF.

This clonotype was seen a handful of times. The rearrangement uses TRBV4-1 and TRBJ2-2, with D maybe TRBD1 (6 bases). Germline assignment: CDR1 MGHRA and CDR2 YSYEKL. V gave up 5 bases and J gave up 6 bases, with 22 bases separating them. The CDR3 contains 17 residues. Here the CDR3 DNA reads TGCGCCAGCAGCGCCGTTTTGGGGGCGTATCGATCCGGGGAGCTGTTTTTT. Its protein product is CASSAVLGAYRSGELFF.